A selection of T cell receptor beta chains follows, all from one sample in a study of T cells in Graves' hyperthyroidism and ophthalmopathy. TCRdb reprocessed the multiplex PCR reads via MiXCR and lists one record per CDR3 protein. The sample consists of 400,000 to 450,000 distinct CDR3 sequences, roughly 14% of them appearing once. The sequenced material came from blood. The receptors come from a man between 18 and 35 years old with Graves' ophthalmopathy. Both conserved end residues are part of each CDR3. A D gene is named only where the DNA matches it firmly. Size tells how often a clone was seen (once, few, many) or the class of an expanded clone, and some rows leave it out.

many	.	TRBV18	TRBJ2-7	TGTGCCAGCTCACCACCAGGTGCTCGTAGGACATACTTC	CASSPPGARRTYF
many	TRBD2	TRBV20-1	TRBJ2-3	TGCAGTGCTAGCATTAGCGGGATTAATGGTGATACGCAGTATTTT	CSASISGINGDTQYF
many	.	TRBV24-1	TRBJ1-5	TGTGCCACCAGTGATTTCAGTTCGAGGCACAATCAGCCCCAGCATTTT	CATSDFSSRHNQPQHF
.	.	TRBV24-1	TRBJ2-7	TGTGCCACCAGCGCAGGAAGAGGGCTCTACGAGCAGTACTTC	CATSAGRGLYEQYF
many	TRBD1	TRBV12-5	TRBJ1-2	TGTGCTAGTGGCGTATTTATAGGACAGGGGGACTATGGCTACACCTTC	CASGVFIGQGDYGYTF
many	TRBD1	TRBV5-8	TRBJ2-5	TGTGCCAGCAGCTTGAGTGGGACAGGGGTTGAGACCCAGTACTTC	CASSLSGTGVETQYF
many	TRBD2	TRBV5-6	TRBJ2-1	TGTGCCAGCAGCTTGCGGACGGGAGGAGTGGATGAGCAGTTCTTC	CASSLRTGGVDEQFF
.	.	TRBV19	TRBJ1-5	TGTGCCAGTAGTGAAAGTGATCTCAATCAGCCCCAGCATTTT	CASSESDLNQPQHF
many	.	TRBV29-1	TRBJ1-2	TGCAGCGTTGAAGATCCCCGGGGGCCATACTATGGCTACACCTTC	CSVEDPRGPYYGYTF
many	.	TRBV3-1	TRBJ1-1	TGTGCCAGCAGCTACCACAGGGCGGAAGCTTTCTTT	CASSYHRAEAFF
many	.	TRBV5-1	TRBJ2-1	TGCGCCAGCAGCCTCAAACTAGATGGCTCCTACAATGAGCAGTTCTTC	CASSLKLDGSYNEQFF
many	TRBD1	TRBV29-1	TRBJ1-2	TGCAGCGTTGATCCGGACAGGGATTATGGCTACACCTTC	CSVDPDRDYGYTF
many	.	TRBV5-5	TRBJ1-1	TGTGCCAGCAGCTTGGGAGGTTGGCGATCTGAGAACACTGAAGCTTTCTTT	CASSLGGWRSENTEAFF
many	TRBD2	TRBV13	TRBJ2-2	TGTGCCAGCAGCTTCCCGGGACTAGGAGCCGGGGAGCTGTTTTTT	CASSFPGLGAGELFF
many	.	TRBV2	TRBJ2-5	TGTGCCAGGACACTACGAGGAGCCGGCGAGACCCAGTACTTC	CARTLRGAGETQYF
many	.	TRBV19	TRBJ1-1	TGTGCCAGTAGAAAACCAGACCTCAACACTGAAGCTTTCTTT	CASRKPDLNTEAFF
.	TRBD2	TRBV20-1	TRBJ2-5	TGCAGTGCTGACGGACTAGCGGGAGGTGGAGAGACCCAGTACTTC	CSADGLAGGGETQYF
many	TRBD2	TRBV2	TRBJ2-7	TGTGCCAGCAGAGGACTAGCGGGTAGGTCCTACGAGCAGTACTTC	CASRGLAGRSYEQYF
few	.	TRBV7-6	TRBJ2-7	TGTGCCAGCAGCTTAGGACGAGGGGACCCCGAGCAGTACTTC	CASSLGRGDPEQYF
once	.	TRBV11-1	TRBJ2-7	TGTGCCAGACTAGGGGTCTCCTACGAGCAGTACTTC	CARLGVSYEQYF
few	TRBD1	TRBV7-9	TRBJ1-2	TGTGCCAGCAGCTTACAGGGGGGTACTGGCTACACCTTC	CASSLQGGTGYTF
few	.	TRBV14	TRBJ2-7	TGTGCCAGCAGCTTTTCAGGGGTCAACGAGCAGTACTTC	CASSFSGVNEQYF
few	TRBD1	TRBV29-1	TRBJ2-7	TGCAGCGTTGAAGAAGGGGGCAGGGTCGCTAACGAGCAGTACTTC	CSVEEGGRVANEQYF
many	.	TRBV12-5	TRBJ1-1	TGTGCTAGTGCCGCTCGTGTGAACACTGAAGCTTTCTTT	CASAARVNTEAFF
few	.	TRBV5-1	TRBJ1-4	TGCGCCAGCAGCAGGGGGGGAGTGGGTGAAAAACTGTTTTTT	CASSRGGVGEKLFF
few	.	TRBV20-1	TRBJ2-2	TGCAGTGCTAGAGATTTGGGGTACGGGGTAGGCACCGGGGAGCTGTTTTTT	CSARDLGYGVGTGELFF
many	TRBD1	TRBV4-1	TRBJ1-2	TGCGCCAGCAGCCAAGCCGTTCTGACAGGGGTAAACTATGGCTACACCTTC	CASSQAVLTGVNYGYTF
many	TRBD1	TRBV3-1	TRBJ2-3	TGTGCCAGCAGCCAACGGGACAGAGGCACAGATACGCAGTATTTT	CASSQRDRGTDTQYF
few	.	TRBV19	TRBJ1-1	TGTGCCAGTAGTAGTCGAAGCAACACTGAAGCTTTCTTT	CASSSRSNTEAFF
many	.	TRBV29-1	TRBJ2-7	TGCAGCGTTGAAGTAAGTCGCACTAGCACCTACGAGCAGTACTTC	CSVEVSRTSTYEQYF
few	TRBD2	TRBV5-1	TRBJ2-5	TGCGCCAGCAGCCCCGAAGGACTAGCCCAAGAGACCCAGTACTTC	CASSPEGLAQETQYF
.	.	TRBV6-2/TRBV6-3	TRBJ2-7	TGTGCCAGCAGTTACACGTCAGGGTACGAGCAGTACTTC	CASSYTSGYEQYF
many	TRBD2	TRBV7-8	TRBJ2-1	TGTGCCAGCAGCTTAGCCCTCCCCCGACTAGCGGCGGGGAAAAATGAGCAGTTCTTC	CASSLALPRLAAGKNEQFF
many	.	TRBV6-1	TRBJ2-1	TGTGCCAGCAGTCCCGATCAGGGCTCCTACAATGAGCAGTTCTTC	CASSPDQGSYNEQFF
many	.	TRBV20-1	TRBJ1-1	TGCAGTGCTCCCGGGACGTTGAACACTGAAGCTTTCTTT	CSAPGTLNTEAFF
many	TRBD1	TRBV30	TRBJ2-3	TGTGCCTGGAGCCAGGGGGCACACACAGATACGCAGTATTTT	CAWSQGAHTDTQYF
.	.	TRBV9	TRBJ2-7	TGTGCCAGCAGCGTAGCTACAGCGAACTACGAGCAGTACTTC	CASSVATANYEQYF
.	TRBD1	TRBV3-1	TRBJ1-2	TGTGCCAGCAGCCGAGGAGTCCTTGGGACAGGGGCCGGCTACACCTTC	CASSRGVLGTGAGYTF
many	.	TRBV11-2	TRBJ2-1	TGTGCCAGCAGCTTTTGGGACTTTTACAATGAGCAGTTCTTC	CASSFWDFYNEQFF
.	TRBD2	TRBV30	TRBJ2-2	TGTGCCTGGAGTGTTATGTTTCTCCTGAGCGGGAGGGACTGGGGGGAGCTGTTTTTT	CAWSVMFLLSGRDWGELFF
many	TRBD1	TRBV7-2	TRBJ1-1	TGTGCCAGCAGCTTAACAGGGGGCGTGGAAGCTTTCTTT	CASSLTGGVEAFF
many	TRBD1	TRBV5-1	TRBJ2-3	TGCGCCAGCAAGAAGGGGGCAGGCACAGATACGCAGTATTTT	CASKKGAGTDTQYF
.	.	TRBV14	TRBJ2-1	TGTGCCAGCAGCCAAGGTGGGGGCAATGAGCAGTTCTTC	CASSQGGGNEQFF
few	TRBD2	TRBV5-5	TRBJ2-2	TGTGCCAGCAGCTTAACGGGGGAACTAGCGGGGGGGCCCGTTACCGGGGAGCTGTTTTTT	CASSLTGELAGGPVTGELFF
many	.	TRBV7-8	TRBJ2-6	TGTGCCAGCAGCTTCGACCCCTCTGGGGCCAACGTCCTGACTTTC	CASSFDPSGANVLTF
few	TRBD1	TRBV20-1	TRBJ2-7	TGCAGTGCTAGAGATCCTCGGACAGGGATCCTCTACGAGCAGTACTTC	CSARDPRTGILYEQYF
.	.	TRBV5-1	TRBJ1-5	TGCGCCAGCAGTTATGGCCCGGGTAGCAATCAGCCCCAGCATTTT	CASSYGPGSNQPQHF
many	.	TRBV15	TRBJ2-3	TGTGCCACCAGCAGAGGCGGGCGGGGTAGCACAGATACGCAGTATTTT	CATSRGGRGSTDTQYF
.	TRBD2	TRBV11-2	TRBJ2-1	TGTGCCAGCAGCCTAGGGCGCGGGAGGGCCGTCTACAATGAGCAGTTCTTC	CASSLGRGRAVYNEQFF
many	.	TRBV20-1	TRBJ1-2	TGCAGTGTCCCCTCCGGGGGGGCTAACTATGGCTACACCTTC	CSVPSGGANYGYTF
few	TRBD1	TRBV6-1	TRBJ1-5	TGTGCCAGCAGCCATGACAGGGCCGGCAATCAGCCCCAGCATTTT	CASSHDRAGNQPQHF
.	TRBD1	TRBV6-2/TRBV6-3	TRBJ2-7	TGTGCCAGCAGTTCCCCCGGACAGGGGACCTACGGGCAGTACTTC	CASSSPGQGTYGQYF
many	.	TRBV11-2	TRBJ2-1	TGTGCCAGCAGACCGGGGACCACGCGTCCTGCCTACAATGAGCAGTTCTTC	CASRPGTTRPAYNEQFF
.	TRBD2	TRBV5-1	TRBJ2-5	TGCGCCAGCAGCTTGTACCCCCTAGCGGGGGGCCATCCAGAGACCCAGTACTTC	CASSLYPLAGGHPETQYF
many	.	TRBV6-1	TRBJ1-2	TGTGCCAGCGAGACAGTGTTCATGGGCTACACCTTC	CASETVFMGYTF
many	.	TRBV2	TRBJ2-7	TGTGCCAGCAAATCACTGGCGTACGAGCAGTACTTC	CASKSLAYEQYF
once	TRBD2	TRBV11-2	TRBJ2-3	TGTGCCAGCAGCTTAAGCGGGGGCCGCACAGATACGCAGTATTTT	CASSLSGGRTDTQYF
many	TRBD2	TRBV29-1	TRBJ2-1	TGCAGCGTTGACCCAATTACCGGGACTAGCGAATACAATGAGCAGTTCTTC	CSVDPITGTSEYNEQFF